This record concerns one T cell receptor (beta chain) sequence. The data belong to a study of cytomegalovirus exposure and HLA in healthy donors. Use of 60 Vbeta and 13 Jbeta primers characterized the PCR. Clones were sequenced by immunoSEQ multiplex PCR, and TCRdb holds only the in-frame ones, with some missing. The table records about 110,000 clones, 74% of them present only once. Germline CDR1 is MDHEN and CDR2 is SYDVKM. The CDR3 totals 16 residues. Trimming removed 5 bases at V and 6 bases at J, with 23 bases between. The source material was PBMCs. This chain uses TRBV28 with TRBJ2-7; perhaps TRBD1 as D (6 bases). The origin of this receptor is a man in his forties or fifties in good health and CMV-seropositive. The CDR3 DNA reads as TGTGCCAGCAGTACCTCGTCAGGGGCACTCCCTCTCGAGCAGTACTTC. Protein: CASSTSSGALPLEQYF. The variable domain in full, completed from reference TRBV28 and TRBJ2-7, reads DVKVTQSSRYLVKRTGEKVFLECVQDMDHENMFWYRQDPGLGLRLIYFSYDVKMKEKGDIPEGYSVSREKKERFSLILESASTNQTSMYLCASSTSSGALPLEQYFGPGTRLTVT.